These T cell receptor beta chains were read from a single sample in a study of T cell changes during pregnancy in multiple sclerosis. Profiled with immunoSEQ multiplex PCR; TCRdb holds only in-frame clones, not every one. The profile covers 40,000 to 60,000 clones, with about 95% appearing a single time and over 4.5% taken by the ten largest. The sample here was CD8+ T cells from peripheral blood mononuclear cells, taken in the first trimester of pregnancy. The source of these receptors is a female donor with multiple sclerosis, enrolled in a pregnancy study. CDR3s include the opening cysteine and the closing phenylalanine or tryptophan. The D gene is left open where the match is weak. Rows give clone size only sometimes, using once, few, many, or a class for an expanded clone.

clone_size	v_call	d_call	j_call	cdr3_aa	cdr3_nt
-	TRBV5-6	TRBD2	TRBJ2-1	CASSLTVLAGVNEQFF	TGCGCCAGCAGCTTGACGGTGCTAGCGGGAGTCAATGAGCAGTTCTTC
-	TRBV2	TRBD1	TRBJ1-4	CASSTGWDEKLFF	TGTGCCAGTTCGACAGGGTGGGATGAAAAACTGTTTTTT
-	TRBV28	TRBD2	TRBJ2-7	CASSGRLAGGSYEQYF	TGTGCCAGCAGTGGCCGACTAGCGGGAGGGTCCTACGAGCAGTACTTC
-	TRBV7-9	-	TRBJ1-2	CASSLSEANYGYTF	TGTGCCAGCAGCTTGAGTGAAGCTAACTATGGCTACACCTTC
-	TRBV9	-	TRBJ1-4	CASSVARAERRNEKLFF	TGTGCCAGCAGCGTGGCCAGGGCCGAAAGGCGTAATGAAAAGCTGTTTTTT
-	TRBV19	TRBD1	TRBJ2-2	CATLKRDSNTGELFF	TGTGCCACCCTCAAAAGGGACAGTAACACCGGGGAGCTGTTTTTT
once	TRBV15	TRBD2	TRBJ2-7	CATSRGGYEQYF	TGTGCCACCAGCAGGGGAGGGTACGAGCAGTACTTC
-	TRBV4-1	-	TRBJ2-1	CASSQIGGTYNEQFF	TGCGCCAGCAGCCAAATAGGGGGAACCTACAATGAGCAGTTCTTC
-	TRBV6-5	TRBD1	TRBJ1-2	CASRGTGLVDGYTF	TGTGCCAGCAGGGGGACAGGGCTGGTAGATGGCTACACCTTC
-	TRBV6-5	-	TRBJ2-1	CASSPQGEAYNEQFF	TGTGCCAGCAGTCCTCAGGGGGAGGCCTACAATGAGCAGTTCTTC
once	TRBV19	-	TRBJ2-1	CASNSPDSPVYEQFF	TGTGCCAGTAACTCCCCGGACAGCCCGGTGTATGAGCAGTTCTTC
-	TRBV4-2	TRBD1	TRBJ1-2	CASSLNPGQGLDGYTF	TGTGCCAGCAGCCTGAATCCCGGACAGGGCCTCGATGGCTACACCTTC
-	TRBV19	-	TRBJ2-1	CASSTGGSSYNEQFF	TGTGCCAGTAGCACCGGGGGTAGCTCCTACAATGAGCAGTTCTTC
once	TRBV5-1	TRBD1	TRBJ2-7	CASSLGVRGSSYEQYF	TGCGCCAGCAGCTTGGGTGTCAGGGGGAGCTCCTACGAGCAGTACTTC
-	TRBV7-2	-	TRBJ1-1	CASIEVGANTEAFF	TGTGCCAGCATCGAGGTTGGGGCGAACACTGAAGCTTTCTTT
-	TRBV27	TRBD1	TRBJ1-5	CASSMTGGLYSNQPQHF	TGTGCCAGCAGCATGACAGGGGGCCTTTATAGCAATCAGCCCCAGCATTTT
-	TRBV5-6	TRBD2	TRBJ2-1	CASSRNPSGYNEQFF	TGTGCCAGCAGCCGCAACCCTAGCGGGTACAATGAGCAGTTCTTC
once	TRBV4-1	TRBD2	TRBJ2-7	CASSQDWTSGNYEQYF	TGCGCCAGCAGCCAAGATTGGACTAGCGGTAACTACGAGCAGTACTTC
-	TRBV9	TRBD2	TRBJ2-1	CASSNGLAADNEQFF	TGTGCCAGCAGCAACGGACTAGCGGCCGACAATGAGCAGTTCTTC
-	TRBV29-1	TRBD1	TRBJ2-5	CSVESWGQGGHYQETQYF	TGCAGCGTTGAAAGTTGGGGACAGGGGGGACATTACCAAGAGACCCAGTACTTC
-	TRBV2	TRBD2	TRBJ2-7	CASSEVSGPYEQYF	TGTGCCAGCAGTGAGGTTAGCGGGCCTTACGAGCAGTACTTC
-	TRBV27	TRBD2	TRBJ2-1	CASSLLLAGGGNEQFF	TGTGCCAGCAGTTTACTGCTAGCGGGAGGCGGGAATGAGCAGTTCTTC
-	TRBV18	-	TRBJ2-7	CASSPEQLNSYEQYF	TGTGCCAGCTCACCAGAACAGCTCAACTCCTACGAGCAGTACTTC
-	TRBV27	TRBD1	TRBJ2-5	CASSSQIGTGEETQYF	TGTGCCAGCAGTTCCCAAATCGGGACAGGGGAAGAGACCCAGTACTTC
-	TRBV19	-	TRBJ2-1	CASSWAGRSNEQFF	TGTGCCAGTAGTTGGGCCGGGAGATCCAATGAGCAGTTCTTC
-	TRBV19	-	TRBJ2-1	CASSQGSIDEQFF	TGTGCCAGTAGTCAGGGGAGTATCGATGAGCAGTTCTTC
-	TRBV6-6	-	TRBJ2-5	CASSSTGWETQYF	TGTGCCAGCAGTTCGACGGGTTGGGAGACCCAGTACTTC
-	TRBV2	-	TRBJ2-7	CASLQNYEQYF	TGTGCCAGCCTTCAGAACTACGAGCAGTACTTC
-	TRBV6-1	-	TRBJ2-7	CASSEGWDNYYEQYF	TGTGCCAGCAGTGAAGGATGGGACAACTACTACGAGCAGTACTTC
-	TRBV4-3	TRBD2	TRBJ2-1	CASSQAGTSGRYEQFF	TGCGCCAGCAGCCAAGCCGGGACTAGCGGGAGATACGAGCAGTTCTTC
-	TRBV5-1	-	TRBJ2-2	CASSLDPLGGTGELFF	TGCGCCAGCAGCTTGGATCCCCTTGGGGGGACCGGGGAGCTGTTTTTT
-	TRBV4-3	TRBD2	TRBJ2-7	CASSQEPSGRASYEQYF	TGCGCCAGCAGCCAAGAGCCGAGCGGGAGGGCCTCCTACGAGCAGTACTTC
-	TRBV29-1	-	TRBJ2-7	CSVEDNSYEQYF	TGCAGCGTTGAAGATAACTCCTACGAGCAGTACTTC
-	TRBV29-1	-	TRBJ2-3	CSVDRGTRTDTQYF	TGCAGCGTTGATCGCGGCACCCGCACAGATACGCAGTATTTT
-	TRBV27	-	TRBJ2-2	CASTKQGYTGELFF	TGTGCCAGCACCAAACAGGGTTACACCGGGGAGCTGTTTTTT
-	TRBV27	-	TRBJ2-7	CTWTTREQYF	TGTACCTGGACAACCCGCGAGCAGTACTTC
-	TRBV7-9	TRBD1	TRBJ2-7	CASSSRDRGYEQYF	TGTGCCAGCAGCTCTAGGGACAGGGGATACGAGCAGTACTTC
-	TRBV4-3	TRBD1	TRBJ1-1	CASSPRGTGGPESFLHEAFF	TGCGCCAGCAGCCCCCGAGGGACAGGGGGACCTGAGAGCTTTTTACACGAAGCTTTCTTT